This T cell receptor beta chain was sequenced in a study of blood T cell repertoires in COVID-19. Whole-study context: There were acute and convalescent COVID-19 samples, and they came from the United States, Italy and Spain. PBMCs, B-cell-depleted T cells, or T cells were the source of the cDNA or gDNA that made up the material.

Trimming stripped 2 bases from V and 9 bases from J, with 15 bases between. This CDR3 contains 14 residues. Germline lookup yields CDR1 SGHRS and CDR2 YFSETQ. How the authors handled the data: Nucleated cell number was recorded as an estimate derived from reference gene primer amplification. The data were produced by immunoSEQ multiplex PCR, yet TCRdb's version contains in-frame clones alone and is incomplete. D and trimming were read from the DNA, whereas the V and J calls and clone size are those reported in that table. The sample consists of 170,000 or so clones, roughly four fifths of them appearing once. While infection was still active, Seattle patients were enrolled and then followed longitudinally.

The source is a woman between 70 and 85 years old with COVID-19, enrolled during active disease. The chain has TRBV5-1 and TRBJ2-1; weak D call: TRBD2 (7 bases). Sequenced input: peripheral blood. The CDR3 here is CASSFGGRESEQFF. As DNA, the CDR3 is TGCGCCAGCAGCTTCGGGGGGCGAGAGAGTGAGCAGTTCTTC.